This T cell receptor (beta chain) was identified in a study of PD-L1 blockade in urothelial cancer. Notes on the study in general: Sub-median blood TCR clonality before treatment predicted longer survival.

On this clone itself: Its antigen is not known.

Method: immunoSEQ multiplex PCR; TCRdb's copy keeps in-frame clones and lacks some. The table shows roughly 20,000 clones, with roughly 90% occurring only once. Trimming removed 6 bases at V and 4 bases at J, with 9 bases between. Germline V gene sequence: CDR1 MNHEY, CDR2 SMNVEV (reference sequence). The CDR3 contains 12 residues. The sample's time point: pretreatment peripheral blood. The receptor comes from an older man with urothelial cancer. The V and J genes are TRBV27 and TRBJ1-2; no clear D. This sample comprised PBMCs, obtained around atezolizumab (anti-PD-L1) treatment. The DNA for the CDR3 is TGTGCCAGCAGCTCACGGGGCTATGGCTACACCTTC. Its protein is CASSSRGYGYTF.